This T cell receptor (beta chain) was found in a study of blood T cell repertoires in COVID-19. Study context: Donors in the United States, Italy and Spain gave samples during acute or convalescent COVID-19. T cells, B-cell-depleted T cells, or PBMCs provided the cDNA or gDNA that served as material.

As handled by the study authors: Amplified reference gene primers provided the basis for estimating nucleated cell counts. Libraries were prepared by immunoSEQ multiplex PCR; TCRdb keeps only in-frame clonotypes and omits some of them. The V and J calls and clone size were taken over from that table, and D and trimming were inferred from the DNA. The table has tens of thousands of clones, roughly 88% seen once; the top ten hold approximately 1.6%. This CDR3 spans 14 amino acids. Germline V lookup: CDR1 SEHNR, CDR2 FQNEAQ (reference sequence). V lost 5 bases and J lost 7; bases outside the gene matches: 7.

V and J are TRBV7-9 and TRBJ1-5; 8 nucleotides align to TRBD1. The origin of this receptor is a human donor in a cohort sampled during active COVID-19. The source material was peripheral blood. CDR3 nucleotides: TGTGCCAGCAGCCATCTACAGGGGGGACAGCCCCAGCATTTT. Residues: CASSHLQGGQPQHF.